Detailed here is one TCR beta chain. The antigen this receptor binds is unknown. A junction end diverges from the germline sequence, so it may reflect a read error. The record originates from a study of cytomegalovirus exposure and HLA in healthy donors (dated by TCRdb to about 2017). Describing the broader study: An earlier analysis of several hundred of the donors reported under 300 Gb of sequence data and some 110 million unique TCR beta sequences obtained from about 170 million T cells. About 320 gigabases of sequencing data and tens of millions of unique TCR sequences were included in an early release covering about 620 HLA-typed donors. Of the roughly 400 genotyped donors, over 65% fell in the genetic ancestry cluster associated with self-reported Caucasian donors. The study aimed to test whether signatures of past pathogen exposure could be identified by cataloging public T cell receptors. The study used immunosequencing to profile the T cell repertoires of 666 subjects and linked those repertoires to cytomegalovirus serostatus. In addition to the first cohort of about 650 subjects, a separate validation cohort of 120 different subjects was used. To predict cytomegalovirus infection status, the study brought together high-throughput TCR immunosequencing, statistical association of individual TCRs with disease status, and machine learning. A later analysis re-examined previously published TCR beta repertoires from 500 to 700 donors and added high-resolution HLA genotyping to investigate patterns of TCR occurrence. Rather than drawing on any new phenotypic data, the later analysis identified candidate immune exposures from TCR beta sequences and the way those sequences occurred across donors. In an earlier analysis of roughly 600 of the donors, high-throughput TCR beta sequencing was used to judge whether each TCR beta V gene segment behaved as functional or pseudogenic. Donor age, sex, ethnicity and CMV serostatus were compiled alongside the repertoire data. A later genetic analysis took genome-wide SNP genotypes for about three fifths of the 666 donors and used that subset as a discovery cohort. All discovery cohort repertoires had been generated on a single sequencing platform. HLA typing covered class I and class II loci at four-digit resolution. The number of donors typed differed by locus, with about 629-630 for A, B, C, DRB1 and DQB1, around 560 for DQA1, approximately 570 for DPA1, and 400 to 490 for DPB1. Because of strong linkage in the cohort, roughly five DR-DQ haplotypes were treated as single units for association and clustering. Across 300 to 500 genotyped donors of the cohort, an average of roughly 250,000 unique TCR beta nucleotide sequences per donor were sequenced, and 15% to 20% of those sequences were non-productive.

What the work shows at the level of the full study, not this receptor alone: In the study, around 160 TCR beta chains were listed as associated with cytomegalovirus. Immune exposure information for the cohort was limited to CMV serostatus. In a later genetic analysis, fewer N-insertions in productive TCRs were reported among donors in an Asian-associated ancestry cluster than the roughly 710-donor mean. Most TCR sequences were observed very rarely across donors, whereas some public TCRs were present in many individuals. Because HLA typing was missing for some donors at each locus, association tests included only the typed subset. Strong co-occurrence of HLA alleles, especially DR and DQ, made assigning TCR associations to individual alleles difficult. At a false discovery rate of 0.05, a later analysis linked some 18,000 TCR beta sequences to specific HLA alleles. A group of highly shared sequence variants was considered likely to be a technical artifact of the sequencing pipeline. A later analysis found that HLA-associated TCR beta chains were more clonally expanded and had lower generation probabilities than equally common non-associated chains. Several of the top co-occurrence clusters appeared to be linked to parvovirus B19, influenza, CMV and Epstein-Barr virus, according to a later analysis. Linkage disequilibrium might explain the correlated functional status among segregating V segments, but an unknown experimental factor could not be ruled out. According to the authors, the approach could potentially be generalized to other disease states and immunological phenotypes. The cohort was sequenced for TCR beta chains only, and without alpha or paired-chain data the features that could be detected were limited. A further reported finding was that TCR beta sequences accurately predicted the HLA-A and HLA-B alleles for most subjects in the first cohort. Because counts were too low, 15 to 20 rarely observed V segments, including chromosome 9 orphons, were left out of the earlier analysis of approximately 500 of the donors. V-gene and J-gene trimming of TCR beta chains was associated with a missense DCLRE1C variant in a later genetic analysis, and the association was replicated in an independent cohort. A later analysis found that most CMV-associated TCR beta chains appeared HLA-restricted, with HLA associations seemingly driven largely by CMV exposure. In an earlier analysis of some 500 of the donors, most TCR beta V segments appeared in productive rearrangements about 87% or about 30% of the time, broadly matching IMGT annotations. Sequencing depth was assumed to be roughly uniform across donors in the presence/absence analyses, though that assumption may not hold. In a later analysis, the rate of TCR association differed among HLA loci, with DRB1 alleles having the most associated TCRs and HLA-C alleles having the fewest. The classifier was reported to diagnose cytomegalovirus status with high specificity and sensitivity in both the original cohort and the validation cohort. In vitro tests confirmed that a few of the cytomegalovirus-associated TCR beta chains recognize cytomegalovirus antigens.

Libraries were constructed by the immunoSEQ multiplex PCR assay. The multiplex PCR relied on a mix of 60 forward primers for TCR Vbeta segments and 13 reverse primers for TCR Jbeta segments. Amplification of the CDR3 region of rearranged TCR beta genes was performed with a multiplex PCR assay on genomic DNA. On the Illumina HiSeq System, the amplified TCR beta libraries were sequenced as 87-base-pair reads. In the original analysis: Across the 500 to 700 repertoires, a later analysis counted 80 million or so unique TCR beta chains, 9.5 million to 12 million of which were shared by at least two donors. Raw reads were error-corrected and collapsed into unique sequences by a nearest-neighbor algorithm in which closely related sequences were merged to remove PCR and sequencing errors. V, D and J gene segments were assigned by aligning CDR3 sequences to IMGT reference sequences. For a sequence to be retained, at least a six-nucleotide match to both a V gene segment and a J gene segment was required. A rearrangement counted as productive if the CDR3 had no stop codons and remained in frame with V and J, and every other rearrangement counted as non-productive. CDR3 was defined according to IMGT convention as the region running from the second conserved V-encoded cysteine to the conserved J-encoded phenylalanine. Sequences without an unambiguous match to a single V gene segment were excluded from the earlier analysis of a few hundred of the donors. In an earlier analysis of some 590 of the donors, a V segment was called functional when productive rearrangements were above 56.7%, and segregating when the standard deviation between donors exceeded 5%. A statistical classification framework was built to diagnose cytomegalovirus status from the catalog of TCR beta chain sequences. In a later analysis, V and J genes were assigned by comparing TCR nucleotide sequences against IMGT/GENE-DB human TR gene sequences. A later analysis assigned CDR3 sequences and most-parsimonious VDJ recombination scenarios with the TCRdist pipeline. A later analysis defined each TCR beta chain by its CDR3 amino acid sequence plus V-gene family, and excluded reads lacking a unique V-gene family. As a way to deal with suspected cross-contamination and a sequencing artifact, a later analysis dropped roughly 620 nucleotide sequences that were highly shared and had low generation probability. A later analysis calculated a clonal expansion index for each public chain from normalized within-repertoire ranks of inferred template counts. A later analysis computed generation probabilities with a VDJ recombination model fitted to out-of-frame rearrangements, and checked the results against IGoR. Hypergeometric tests were used in a later analysis to score TCR-TCR, TCR-HLA and TCR-CMV co-occurrence, with a repertoire-size bias correction applied to the TCR pairs. To estimate false discovery rates, a later analysis permuted the HLA or CMV assignments 20 times. In a later analysis, co-occurring TCRs were grouped with DBSCAN, and TCRdist sequence similarity was added when clustering was performed within HLA-allele-positive subsets. For co-occurrence clustering, repertoires with fewer than 30,000 or more than 120,000 public chains were excluded, along with about five repertoires with anomalous nucleotide sharing. This immuneACCESS table, as held by TCRdb, lists in-frame sequences with V and J called but not all clones. Of the missing ones, under half trace to an unresolved V gene in checked studies; the others have no known cause. V and J calls and clone size are as listed in that table; D and trimming were resolved from the DNA. The sample yields 99,000 or so clones; over 60% were counted once. The top ten clonotypes cover over 15% of the sample.

The cohort was made up of about 610 healthy bone marrow donors. Cohort members were all nominally healthy when sampled, although unrecorded immune exposures were likely present. The donor was CMV seropositive and belonged to the group of over 250 seropositive cohort members. Each donor provided a peripheral blood sample, and peripheral blood mononuclear cells were used for TCR beta sequencing. Genomic DNA extraction from the blood cell samples was performed with the Qiagen DNeasy Blood Extraction Kit. Material for sequencing was PBMCs. This clonotype was obtained from a man in his 60s in good health and CMV-seropositive.

The CDR3 amino acid sequence is: CVSSQLRDTSYEQYF. The base sequence is TGCGTCAGCAGCCAATTGAGGGACACATCCTACGAGCAGTACTTC. The chain uses TRBV4-3 and TRBJ2-5; TRBD1 is possibly the D segment (6 matching bases). With the DNA end fitting TRBJ2-7 better, the J assignment may be wrong. The CDR3 spans 15 residues, from the cysteine through the phenylalanine. This entry keeps only the CDR3 DNA: 45 bases, framed from base 1. CDR1 and CDR2, per the germline V gene, are LGHNA and YSLEER.